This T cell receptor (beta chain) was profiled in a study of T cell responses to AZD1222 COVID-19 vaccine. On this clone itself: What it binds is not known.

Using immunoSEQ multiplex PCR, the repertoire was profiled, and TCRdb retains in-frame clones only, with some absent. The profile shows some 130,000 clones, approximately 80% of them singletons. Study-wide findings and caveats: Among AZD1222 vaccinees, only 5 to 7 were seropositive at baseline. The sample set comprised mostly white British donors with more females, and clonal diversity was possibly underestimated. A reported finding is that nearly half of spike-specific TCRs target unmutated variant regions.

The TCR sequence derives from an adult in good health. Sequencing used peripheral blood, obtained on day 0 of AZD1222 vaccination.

CDR3 sequence: CASSEARANNQPQHF. The CDR3 region has the DNA TGTGCCAGCAGTGAAGCCAGGGCAAACAATCAGCCCCAGCATTTT. The chain has TRBV2 and TRBJ1-5; D perhaps matches TRBD1 (5 bases). The CDR3 has 15 residues. Germline CDR1 is SNHLY and CDR2 is FYNNEI. V lost 0 bases to trimming and J lost 3 bases, with 9 bases between them.